This paragraph covers one T cell receptor (beta chain) sequence. Original processing methods: Nucleated cell counts were estimated from reference gene primer amplification. Sequencing was performed with immunoSEQ multiplex PCR; in TCRdb, only in-frame clones are kept and a portion is missing. V, J and clone size derive from that table, while D and trimming were established from the DNA sequence. The sample lists around 99,000 clones, 60% to 85% occurring once. Trimming cost V 3 bases and J 2 bases; bases outside gene matches: 8. Germline V CDR1 and CDR2: SGHTA, FQGTGA. This CDR3 region has 16 residues. These data come from a study of blood T cell repertoires in COVID-19. Turning to the study itself: Samples came from the United States, Italy and Spain, spanning acute and convalescent COVID-19. In each case, the material was cDNA or gDNA derived from T cells, B-cell-depleted T cells, or PBMCs.

The TCR originated in a man between 50 and 59 years old who had recovered from COVID-19. J is TRBJ2-3 and V is TRBV7-3; 7 nucleotides line up with TRBD2. Sequencing was done on a sample of peripheral blood. Here the CDR3 DNA reads TGTGCCAGCAGCTTGAAGGTAGCGGGCAACACAGATACGCAGTATTTT. This codes for CASSLKVAGNTDTQYF.